This note documents a single TCR beta chain sequence. What it recognizes is unknown. TCRdb reanalysed the 5' RACE reads using MiXCR and keeps one entry per CDR3 protein. The sample lists 350,000 to 400,000 distinct CDR3 sequences, around 30% seen once, with 5.5% to 6.5% in the top ten. Trimming removed 2 bases from V and 3 bases from J, with 10 bases in between. Germline CDR1 MNHEY, CDR2 SVGEGT. The CDR3 is 14 residues long. This sample is part of a study of identical twins' blood T cells. Broader study findings: Twin repertoire similarity may partly reflect shared environment.

The V and J genes are TRBV6-2 or TRBV6-3 and TRBJ2-5; the D gene is possibly TRBD1 (6 bases). Sample: PBMCs. This TCR came from a woman aged 18-50 years in good health. The CDR3 bases are TGTGCCAGCAGTTACCCAAAGGGGGAAGAGACCCAGTACTTC. Protein sequence: CASSYPKGEETQYF.